This T cell receptor beta chain was sequenced for a study of blood T cell repertoires in COVID-19. Background on the study: COVID-19 samples collected from the United States, Italy and Spain covered acute and convalescent phases. T cells, B-cell-depleted T cells, or PBMCs provided the cDNA or gDNA that served as material.

CDR1 and CDR2 from the germline V gene are LNHNV and YYDKDF (reference sequence). The CDR3 loop spans 16 amino acids. V lost 1 base, J lost 5 bases, and 7 bases stayed unmatched. Methods used by the authors: Cell counts per sample came from amplifying reference gene primers. The table came from immunoSEQ multiplex PCR; TCRdb's copy has only in-frame clones and leaves some out. V, J and clone size derive from that table, while D and trimming were established from the DNA sequence. The table includes 300,000 or so clones, over 75% detected once. The chain couples TRBV15 to TRBJ2-5; TRBD1 matches 10 bases. This TCR was recovered from a man in his fifties with active or convalescent COVID-19. The sequenced material came from peripheral blood. The CDR3 region has the DNA TGTGCCACCAGCAGAGTGACAGGGGGCGGTCGGGAGACCCAGTACTTC. It translates to CATSRVTGGGRETQYF.